Sequencing of this T cell receptor (beta chain) was carried out in a study of blood T cell repertoires in COVID-19. The CDR3 has 15 residues. CDR1 is LGHNA and CDR2 is YNFKEQ in the germline V gene. V lost 0 bases and J 3 bases, leaving 11 bases between the germline ends. Using immunoSEQ multiplex PCR, the repertoire was profiled, and TCRdb retains in-frame clones only, with some absent. Of 85,000 to 95,000 clones listed, roughly 70% are singletons. What was sequenced was peripheral blood. The sequence was collected from a woman older than 75 with acute or convalescent COVID-19. V gene TRBV4-2 combines with J gene TRBJ2-5; D not resolved. This chain's CDR3 is CASSQEGQSKETQYF. Here the CDR3 DNA reads TGTGCCAGCAGCCAAGAGGGCCAGTCAAAAGAGACCCAGTACTTC.